A single sample gave rise to the 31 T cell receptor beta chains below, sequenced in a study of tumor-infiltrating lymphocytes in primary liver carcinoma. Priming with a constant-region primer yielded TCR beta cDNA from about 540 ng total RNA. Three nested multiplex PCR rounds of slightly modified ARM-PCR generated TCR beta libraries. Investigators reported that the first two PCR rounds, at 10 cycles each, used TRBV1-TRBV30 forward primers with a C-beta reverse primer. TCRdb redid the calling of the multiplex PCR reads with MiXCR, one entry per CDR3 protein. The sample lists about 190,000 distinct CDR3 sequences, around four fifths occurring once. DNA and RNA were both co-extracted from about 19-30 mg of bulk tissue that had not been sorted. Sequenced: tumor tissue from primary liver carcinoma. Receptors were obtained from a man in his forties with primary liver carcinoma and hepatitis B virus infection.

In the case of this clonotype: One end of the junction varies from germline; a read error may be responsible. The chain links TRBV29-1 to TRBJ1-1; D ambiguous. The germline gives CDR1 SQVTM, CDR2 ANQGSEA. The CDR3 consists of 13 residues. CDR3 protein: CRVEVTRNTEAFF. DNA for the CDR3: TGCAGGGTTGAAGTCACTCGGAACACTGAAGCTTTCTTT.

This clonotype occurred once. One end of the junction fails to match germline, which may point to a read error. The chain links TRBV11-1 to TRBJ2-4; D may be TRBD1 or TRBD2 (6 bases each). The CDR3 runs to 17 residues. Germline loops: CDR1 SGHAT, CDR2 FQDESV (reference sequence). This chain's CDR3 is CASSFPGSRGTNNIHYF. The CDR3, as DNA: TGTGCCAGCAGCTTTCCCGGGAGTAGGGGGACCAATAACATTCATTACTTC.

This clonotype was observed once. The junction and the germline gene differ at one end; a read error may be behind it. The CDR3: CASSLSPVNEQLF. In DNA, the CDR3 is TGTGCCAGCAGTTTAAGTCCAGTTAATGAGCAGCTCTTC. This chain links TRBV28 with TRBJ2-1, with D hard to call. CDR3 length: 13 amino acids. CDR1 and CDR2 from the germline V gene are MDHEN and SYDVKM.

A note on this clonotype: The junction and the germline gene differ at one end; a read error may be behind it. J is TRBJ1-1 and V is TRBV4-2; D is unclear. The CDR3 sequence is 16 residues long. Germline CDR1 and CDR2: LGHNA and YNFKEQ. CDR3 amino acids: CPSSPRVSGLNIEAFF. The CDR3 coding sequence is TGTCCCAGCAGCCCGAGGGTCTCCGGACTGAACATTGAAGCTTTCTTT.

Worth noting for this clonotype: This CDR3 fails to terminate in the conserved phenylalanine or tryptophan, so it likely reflects a read error. Because the CDR3's place on the DNA is in doubt, the DNA is left out and the CDR3 is given as listed by TCRdb. The chain carries TRBV11-1 and TRBJ2-7; the D call of TRBD1 is as the table states it, not checked on the DNA. The CDR3 totals 14 residues, both ends included. Germline-derived CDR1 and CDR2 are SGHAT and FQDESV (reference sequence). The CDR3 spells CASSPGEGDYEHYL.

A word on this clonotype: One junction end does not reproduce the germline sequence, and a read error may be involved. The CDR3 region is CASSYSTGVYEQYF. For the CDR3, the DNA is TGTGCCAGCAGTTACTCGACTGGCGTCTACGAACAGTACTTC. This chain joins TRBV6-2 or TRBV6-3 and TRBJ2-7, with D unclear. From germline, CDR1 is MNHEY and CDR2 SVGEGT. The CDR3 has 14 residues.

This clonotype showed up just a few times. Compared with germline, one end of the junction differs, possibly owing to a read error. The chain joins TRBV7-7 to TRBJ2-3; D gene ambiguous. The V gene's germline CDR1 is SSHAT and CDR2 FNYEAQ (reference sequence). This CDR3 contains 15 residues. For the CDR3, the DNA is TGTGCTAGCAGCCGAGGCCAGGAACGCACAGATACGCAGTATTTT. It is translated as CASSRGQERTDTQYF.

This clonotype has at least ten counts. The genes are TRBV7-9 and TRBJ2-7, with 13 bases lining up with TRBD2. This CDR3 is 18 amino acids long. Trimming cost V 5 bases and J 2 bases; bases outside gene matches: 12. CDR1 and CDR2 (germline): SEHNR, FQNEAQ (reference sequence). The DNA for the CDR3 is TGTGCCAGCAGCCCTCGTCCGACTAGCGGGAGGACGGCCTACGAGCAGTACTTC. This translates into CASSPRPTSGRTAYEQYF.

Concerning this clonotype: The junction departs from the called germline gene at one end, perhaps through a read error. J is TRBJ2-1 and V is TRBV11-3; D gene uncertain. Per the germline V gene, CDR1 is SGHNT and CDR2 is YENEEA. The CDR3 runs 12 residues. DNA for the CDR3: TGTGCCAGCATCTTAAATGGCAATGAGCTGTTCTTC. This sequence encodes CASILNGNELFF.

Turning to this clonotype: A read error may produce the germline difference seen at one junction end. The chain has TRBV4-3 and TRBJ2-7; D remains ambiguous. Per the germline V gene, CDR1 is LGHNA and CDR2 is YSLEER. The CDR3 contains 16 residues. As DNA, the CDR3 is TGCGCCAGCAGCCAAGAAATAGCTGCGAGCTCCCACGAGCAGTACTTC. The encoded protein is CASSQEIAASSHEQYF.

This clonotype has just one count. V is TRBV6-2 or TRBV6-3 and J is TRBJ2-7, with a tentative D call TRBD1 (6 bases). Per germline, CDR1 MNHEY and CDR2 SVGEGT. V gave up 6 bases and J gave up 5 bases, with 17 bases separating them. The CDR3 sequence is 14 residues long. This CDR3 reads CASRLRNRVHEQYF. The CDR3 bases are TGTGCCAGCAGACTCCGGAACAGGGTCCACGAGCAGTACTTC.

Comment on this clonotype: Because it lacks the conserved phenylalanine or tryptophan at the end, this CDR3 is likely a read error. It is unclear where the CDR3 begins or ends on the DNA, so no DNA is shown, and the CDR3 is as TCRdb lists it. The chain couples TRBV11-2 to TRBJ2-7. The CDR3 is 15 residues long, ends included. Germline CDR1 is SGHAT and CDR2 is FQNNGV. CDR3 residues: CASSSGRLYAREEYL.

Concerning this clonotype: At one end, the junction sequence differs from germline, possibly due to a read error. The genes are TRBV6-2 or TRBV6-3 and TRBJ2-2, with TRBD2 as a possible D gene (6 bases). The CDR3 runs to 14 residues. Germline values: CDR1 MNHEY, CDR2 SVGEGT. CDR3 protein: CASSYSSDTGDLFF. CDR3 bases: TGTGCCAGTAGTTACTCTAGCGACACTGGGGATCTGTTTTTT.

A note on this clonotype: The junction departs from the called germline gene at one end, perhaps through a read error. The rearrangement uses TRBV4-3 and TRBJ1-1; a possible D gene is TRBD1 (6 bases). There are 13 residues in the CDR3. Germline loops: CDR1 LGHNA, CDR2 YSLEER. The CDR3 DNA is TGCGCAAGCAGCCAAGGGGGGAACGCTGAAGCTTTCTTT. Protein: CASSQGGNAEAFF.

As regards this clonotype: Germline and junction disagree at one end, which may indicate a read error. The genes are TRBV4-1 and TRBJ1-1, with D hard to call. The CDR3 loop spans 15 amino acids. From germline, CDR1 is MGHRA and CDR2 YSYEKL. The DNA of the CDR3 is TGCGCCAGCAGCCAATCTGGGGAGGCGAACACTAAAGCTTTCTTT. It is translated as CASSQSGEANTKAFF.

The table lists this clonotype with many counts. The gene calls are TRBV5-4 and TRBJ2-3, with 10 positions matching TRBD2. The germline V gene encodes CDR1 SGHNT and CDR2 YYREEE (reference sequence). CDR3 size: 15 residues. Trimming removed 4 bases from V and 2 bases from J; junction bases left unmatched: 4. CDR3 sequence: CASSKGLAVTDTQYF. CDR3 bases: TGTGCCAGCAGCAAAGGACTAGCGGTCACAGATACGCAGTATTTT.

The rearrangement uses TRBV12-3 or TRBV12-4 and TRBJ1-6, with 9 bases identical to TRBD1. With V trimmed by 4 bases and J by 8 bases, 3 bases remained unmatched. This CDR3 region has 14 residues. In DNA, the CDR3 is TGTGCCAGCAGTTCCTGGACAGGGGATTCACCCCTCCACTTT. It translates to CASSSWTGDSPLHF.

This clonotype was seen once. A read error may be the cause here, since a much bigger clone is one base away. The rearrangement uses TRBV28 and TRBJ1-5; D uncertain. CDR1 and CDR2 from the germline V gene are MDHEN and SYDVKM. The CDR3 is 15 residues long. Trimming pared 6 bases from V and 0 bases from J, leaving 12 bases between. DNA of the CDR3: TGTGCCAGCAGGCTGGGCAGGTATAGCAATCAGCCCCAGCATTTT. Translating gives CASRLGRYSNQPQHF.

The chain combines TRBV6-2 or TRBV6-3 with TRBJ2-2; TRBD2 is a possible D gene (6 bases). Trimming cost V 7 bases and J 6 bases, with 18 bases left between them. The CDR3 has 15 residues. Germline-derived CDR1 and CDR2 are MNHEY and SVGEGT. CDR3 protein: CASTGIAARAGELFF. In DNA form, the CDR3 reads TGTGCCAGCACTGGAATAGCGGCGAGGGCCGGGGAGCTGTTTTTT.

A remark on this clonotype: A much more abundant neighbour one base away suggests this may be a read error. This chain links TRBV28 with TRBJ2-1; D may be TRBD2 (5 bases). CDR3 length equals 16 residues. CDR1 MDHEN and CDR2 SYDVKM come from the germline V gene. V was clipped by 4 bases and J by 0 bases, with 13 bases between them. CDR3 region: CASSSGNSSSYNEQFF. The CDR3 nucleotides are TGTGCCAGCAGTTCCGGGAATAGCAGCTCCTACAATGAGCAGTTCTTC. Full variable domain (outside the CDR3, taken from reference TRBV28 and TRBJ2-1): DVKVTQSSRYLVKRTGEKVFLECVQDMDHENMFWYRQDPGLGLRLIYFSYDVKMKEKGDIPEGYSVSREKKERFSLILESASTNQTSMYLCASSSGNSSSYNEQFFGPGTRLTVL.

The V gene is TRBV28, the J gene TRBJ2-7, with D possibly TRBD2 on 6 matching bases. The germline V gene encodes CDR1 MDHEN and CDR2 SYDVKM. This CDR3 is built from 15 residues. V was shortened by 1 base and J by 5 bases, with 15 bases between the two germline ends. The CDR3 region has the DNA TGTGCCAGCAGTTTATTCGGTAGCGGCCTCGACGAGCAGTACTTC. Translation gives CASSLFGSGLDEQYF.

On this clonotype: A junction end diverges from the germline sequence, so it may reflect a read error. J is TRBJ1-1 and V is TRBV29-1, with D possibly TRBD1 on 5 matching bases. This CDR3 has 12 amino acids. Germline CDR1 SQVTM, CDR2 ANQGSEA. CDR3 in DNA: TGCAGCGTTGCCCGGGGGGAAGCTGAACCTTTCTTT. Encoded protein: CSVARGEAEPFF.

The chain is built from TRBV6-1 and TRBJ1-3; tentatively, D is TRBD1 (5 bases). V lost 10 bases to trimming and J lost 12 bases, with 22 bases between them. CDR3 length equals 13 residues. Per germline, CDR1 MNHNS and CDR2 SASEGT. The CDR3 DNA sequence: TGTGCCACCTATACTAGGGGAAACGCCAGCATATATTTT. Amino acids: CATYTRGNASIYF.

As regards this clonotype: A single base separates this from a much larger clone, so it may be a read error. The chain couples TRBV30 to TRBJ1-5; tentative D call: TRBD1 (5 bases). The CDR3 length is 13 residues. CDR1 and CDR2 from the germline V gene are GTSNPN and SVGIG (reference sequence). Trimming removed 2 bases at V and 8 bases at J, with 13 bases between. Here the CDR3 DNA reads TGTGCCTGGAGTCGACACGGGGCAGAGCCCCAGCATTTT. This codes for CAWSRHGAEPQHF. Based on the CDR3 plus reference TRBV30 and TRBJ1-5, the full variable domain is SQTIHQWPATLVQPVGSPLSLECTVEGTSNPNLYWYRQAAGRGLQLLFYSVGIGQISSEVPQNLSASRPQDRQFILSSKKLLLSDSGFYLCAWSRHGAEPQHFGDGTRLSIL.

The chain employs TRBV5-5 and TRBJ1-5, with D uncertain. The CDR3 contains 13 residues. CDR1 is SGHKS, CDR2 YYEKEE, per germline (reference sequence). Trimming removed 2 bases at V and 12 bases at J, with 15 bases between. CDR3: CASSLAGSEHQHF. In nucleotides, the CDR3 is TGTGCCAGCAGCTTAGCTGGGTCGGAGCACCAGCATTTT.

This chain links TRBV9 with TRBJ2-1, with 9 bases that match TRBD2. This CDR3 is 14 amino acids long. V lost 0 bases, J lost 8 bases, and 3 bases stayed unmatched. Germline lookup yields CDR1 SGDLS and CDR2 YYNGEE. For the CDR3, the DNA is TGTGCCAGCAGCGTAGGCGGGAGGGGCGATGAGCAGTTCTTC. It is translated as CASSVGGRGDEQFF.

On this clonotype itself: An end of the junction does not agree with germline; a read error may underlie this. V and J are TRBV6-1 and TRBJ2-7; TRBD1 matches at 7 bases. The CDR3 totals 18 residues. The germline gives CDR1 MNHNS, CDR2 SASEGT. The DNA for the CDR3 is TGTGCCATCAGTGAAGAGTCAAACAGGGGTATGGGCTCCTACGAGCTGTACTTC. Its protein is CAISEESNRGMGSYELYF.

About this clonotype itself: One end of the junction is discordant with germline, which a read error may explain. J is TRBJ2-2 and V is TRBV4-2, with D tentatively TRBD2 (5 bases). Per germline, CDR1 LGHNA and CDR2 YNFKEQ. This CDR3 region has 13 residues. CDR3 in amino acids: CASSQDLIGELFF. The CDR3, as DNA: TGTGCCAGCAGCCAAGATTTGATCGGGGAGCTATTTTTT.

A remark on this clonotype: A much larger clone is a single base away; this may be a read error. V gene TRBV28 combines with J gene TRBJ1-1; D is undetermined. Germline CDR1 MDHEN, CDR2 SYDVKM. This CDR3 is built from 14 residues. The CDR3 region has the DNA TGTGCCAGCAGTTTAGGGCAGAAGAACACTGAATCTTTCTTT. Encoded protein: CASSLGQKNTESFF.

Concerning this clonotype itself: Since a much larger clone is just one base distant, this may be a read error. The CDR3 region is CASSRTLAGDEQHF. CDR3 DNA sequence: TGTGCCAGCAGCCGAACACTAGCGGGAGACGAGCAGCACTTC. The chain has TRBV5-6 and TRBJ2-7, with 11 bases that match TRBD2. CDR3 length: 14 amino acids. The germline V gene has CDR1 SGHDT and CDR2 YYEEEE.

This clonotype showed up just once. Its ends do not fully match the called genes, so a read error is possible. The V gene is TRBV6-2 or TRBV6-3, the J gene TRBJ2-2, with D perhaps being TRBD1 or TRBD2 (6 bases each). In germline, CDR1 is MNHEY, CDR2 SVGEGT. This CDR3 comprises 16 residues. CDR3 in amino acids: CASRYWRGANTGEPFF. For the CDR3, the DNA is TGTGCCAGCAGATACTGGAGGGGGGCGAACACCGGGGAGCCGTTTTTT.